This TCR beta chain was found in a study of technical replicates of blood from several donors. This CDR3 region has 18 residues. Looked up from germline, CDR1 is MGHDK and CDR2 is SYGVNS. With V trimmed by 3 bases and J by 2 bases, 7 bases remained unmatched. Here immunoSEQ multiplex PCR was the method, and the copy in TCRdb shows in-frame clones only, minus some. The repertoire holds tens of thousands of clones, just under 97% seen once, with approximately 0.2% in the top ten. The J gene is TRBJ2-5, the V gene TRBV25-1, with 15 nucleotides matching TRBD2. The source of this sequence is a human donor in good health. The specimen sequenced was T cells isolated from PBMCs. The DNA of the CDR3 is TGTGCCAGCAGTGACCTAGGGACTAGCGGGGGGCGTCAAGAGACCCAGTACTTC. It is translated as CASSDLGTSGGRQETQYF.